This T cell receptor (beta chain) was obtained from a study of blood T cell repertoires in COVID-19. As for the study in general: The cDNA or gDNA used as material had been derived from T cells, B-cell-depleted T cells, or PBMCs.

The germline V gene has CDR1 SGHTA and CDR2 FQGNSA. This CDR3 comprises 16 residues. Clinical history as reported by participants underpinned cohort assignment. Donors of Cohort 3 who recovered were those that had two negative PCRs, clearance, or symptom resolution. As regards this clone: One end of the junction does not line up with germline, which may come from a read error.

As originally analysed: Using reference gene primer amplification, nucleated cell counts were estimated. Here immunoSEQ multiplex PCR was the method, and the copy in TCRdb shows in-frame clones only, minus some. V, J and clone size reflect that table, while D and trimming were determined from the DNA. Of approximately 300,000 clones listed, roughly nine tenths are singletons. The clonotype originates from a man aged 55 to 69 who had recovered from COVID-19. Input material: PBMCs or T cells enriched from blood (not recorded which). This chain links TRBV7-2 with TRBJ2-3; perhaps TRBD1 as D (5 bases). In DNA, the CDR3 is TGTGCCAGCAGTTTAGGGGCAGGGCTCATGGCAGATACGCAGTATTTT. It yields the protein CASSLGAGLMADTQYF.